The clone carrying this T cell receptor beta chain appeared many times. The CDR3 runs 16 residues. Germline V CDR1 and CDR2: SEHNR, FQNEAQ (reference sequence). V lost 5 bases to trimming and J lost 0 bases; unmatched junction nucleotides: 3. This sample stems from a study of identical twins. A single record per CDR3 protein comes from TCRdb applying MiXCR to the 5' RACE reads. The data hold roughly 1,500,000 distinct CDR3 sequences, with around a third observed a single time. Specimen: cord blood. This receptor was taken from a newborn girl in good health. V is TRBV7-9 and J is TRBJ2-3; 12 positions match TRBD2. DNA of the CDR3: TGTGCCAGCAGCCCGGGGACTAGCGGGAGCACAGATACGCAGTATTTT. It is translated as CASSPGTSGSTDTQYF.